This T cell receptor beta chain was captured by sequencing in a study of blood T cell repertoires in COVID-19. The ends were cut back, 6 bases at V and 6 bases at J, with 18 bases in the middle. CDR3 size: 15 residues. Germline CDR1 and CDR2: MNHEY and SVGAGI. This clone showed up just a few times. TCRdb keeps only in-frame clones here, not all; method: immunoSEQ multiplex PCR. The table shows 130,000 or so clones, with 88% occurring only once. V and J are TRBV6-5 and TRBJ2-1, with a tentative D call TRBD2 (6 bases). Sequencing input: peripheral blood. This clonotype was obtained from a man in his 70s with active COVID-19. CDR3 DNA sequence: TGTGCCAGCAGACGGGGACTTAGGGATTTCAATGAGCAGTTCTTC. Its protein product is CASRRGLRDFNEQFF.